A selection of T cell receptor beta chains follows, all from one sample in a study of T cell repertoires in cytomegalovirus infection. TCRdb re-called the reads through MiXCR, storing one row per CDR3 protein. The sample includes 450,000 to 600,000 distinct CDR3 sequences, 11% of them seen just once. Source material: PBMCs. All receptors come from a human donor in good health (CMV status not recorded). Some clones in this sample may be carry-over from other donors' samples. The CDR3 runs from the conserved cysteine through the conserved F or W. A D gene is named only where the DNA matches it firmly. Size values are once, few and many counts, or a class for expanded clones, and some rows have none.

NA,TRBD1,TRBJ1-1,TRBV6-1,TGTGCCAGCAGTTTGGGTGACAGGGTTGGCACTGAAGCTTTCTTT,CASSLGDRVGTEAFF
many,TRBD1,TRBJ2-7,TRBV11-2,TGTGCCAGCAGCGCCAGGACAGGGGAGATTGAGCAGTACTTC,CASSARTGEIEQYF
many,NA,TRBJ1-1,TRBV3-1,TGTGCCAGCAGCCTTACAGGGAGCAACACTGAAGCTTTCTTT,CASSLTGSNTEAFF
few,NA,TRBJ2-3,TRBV6-5,TGTGCCAGCAGTTTAATGCCTACGGGAATCACAGATACGCAGTATTTT,CASSLMPTGITDTQYF
NA,NA,TRBJ1-2,TRBV20-1,TGCAGTGCTCGCCGGGACTTCGGCTACACCTTC,CSARRDFGYTF
many,NA,TRBJ1-1,TRBV10-2,TGCGCCAGCAGTGAGTCGCAGGGAATGAACACTGAAGCTTTCTTT,CASSESQGMNTEAFF
many,TRBD2,TRBJ2-1,TRBV20-1,TGCAGTGCTAGGGTAATTAGCGGGAGGGCCCTCAATGAGCAGTTCTTC,CSARVISGRALNEQFF
NA,TRBD1,TRBJ1-1,TRBV12-3/TRBV12-4,TGTGCCAGCAGTTTGAGACAGGGGTTTGAAGCTTTCTTT,CASSLRQGFEAFF
many,TRBD2,TRBJ2-4,TRBV12-3/TRBV12-4,TGTGCCAGCAGTTTCAGGACTAGCGGCCCTCTAGACATTCAGTACTTC,CASSFRTSGPLDIQYF
many,NA,TRBJ1-1,TRBV20-1,TGCAGTGCTGGTGACAGAATTAAAGCTTTCTTT,CSAGDRIKAFF
many,NA,TRBJ2-2,TRBV7-8,TGTGCCAGCAGCTTATTGGCGGGGGCTATCACCGGGGAGCTGTTTTTT,CASSLLAGAITGELFF
many,NA,TRBJ1-2,TRBV10-3,TGTGCCATCAGTTACACCCAGGAGAAGGCTGTTAACTATGGCTACACCTTC,CAISYTQEKAVNYGYTF
many,TRBD1,TRBJ2-7,TRBV6-5,TGTGCCAGCAGTTACGCATTAACAGGGGATTCCTCCTACGAGCAGTACTTC,CASSYALTGDSSYEQYF
many,TRBD2,TRBJ2-7,TRBV7-9,TGTGCCAGCAGGGGAGCGGGATACGAGCAGTACTTC,CASRGAGYEQYF
NA,TRBD1,TRBJ1-2,TRBV12-3/TRBV12-4,TGTGCCAGCAGTTTCATAGACAGGGGGCCCTCCTATGGCTACACCTTC,CASSFIDRGPSYGYTF
few,NA,TRBJ2-3,TRBV24-1,TGTGCCACCACCCCAGGCGGGACCAACACAGATACGCAGTATTTT,CATTPGGTNTDTQYF
NA,NA,TRBJ1-2,TRBV18,TGTGCCAGCTCACCACCGGAGGATTTCTATGGCTACACCTTC,CASSPPEDFYGYTF
NA,NA,TRBJ1-1,TRBV29-1,TGCAGCGTGGGGGGACATAGAGATGAAGCTTTCTTT,CSVGGHRDEAFF
few,NA,TRBJ2-5,TRBV7-3,TGTGCCAGCAGCGCAGGAGGGGCCGGGGAGACCCAGTACTTC,CASSAGGAGETQYF
many,NA,TRBJ2-1,TRBV7-7,TGTGCTAGCAGCTTACAGCGGCAACCCTACAATGAGCAGTTCTTC,CASSLQRQPYNEQFF
many,TRBD1,TRBJ2-7,TRBV12-3/TRBV12-4,TGTGCCAGCAGTTCCCCTATGGACAGGGGCTACGAGCAGTACTTC,CASSSPMDRGYEQYF
many,TRBD2,TRBJ2-1,TRBV3-1,TGTGCCAGCAGCCAAGTTCTGGACTCTCTAGCGGGAGTTGACAATGAGCAGTTCTTC,CASSQVLDSLAGVDNEQFF
many,NA,TRBJ1-2,TRBV27,TGTGCCAGCAGTTTATCTGCACAGAACTATGGCTACACCTTC,CASSLSAQNYGYTF
once,TRBD2,TRBJ2-1,TRBV3-1,TGTGCCAGCAGCCAGGATGGACTAGCGGGAGGGTCGGATGAGCAGTTCTTC,CASSQDGLAGGSDEQFF
many,TRBD2,TRBJ2-3,TRBV7-9,TGTGCCAGCAGCTTAGCGGGAGGGTTAGATACGCAGTATTTT,CASSLAGGLDTQYF
few,TRBD1,TRBJ2-7,TRBV9,TGTGCCAGCAGCGCAGGGGGCACGAGCTCCTACGAGCAGTACTTC,CASSAGGTSSYEQYF
many,NA,TRBJ1-1,TRBV5-6,TGTGCCAGCAGTACCGACAGCCCTAGAGGCACTGAAGCTTTCTTT,CASSTDSPRGTEAFF
NA,NA,TRBJ1-1,TRBV20-1,TGCAGTGCTAGAGAGGTTTTCGTGAACACTGAAGCTTTCTTT,CSAREVFVNTEAFF
many,TRBD1,TRBJ2-7,TRBV4-2,TGTGCCAGCAGCCCCCCGACAGGGACGGTCCACGAGCAGTACTTC,CASSPPTGTVHEQYF
few,TRBD1,TRBJ1-2,TRBV20-1,TGCAGTGCTAGAGGGCAGGGGGCAAGAGTTTATAACTATGGCTACACCTTC,CSARGQGARVYNYGYTF
NA,TRBD2,TRBJ2-1,TRBV9,TGTGCCAGCAGCGCCGGGACTAGCGGGAGTCCCTACAATGAGCAGTTCTTC,CASSAGTSGSPYNEQFF
many,NA,TRBJ2-1,TRBV20-1,TGCAGTGCCTCCAAAAGGTCCCAGGCGGGCTATCAAAGGGGGTACAATGAGCAGTTCTTC,CSASKRSQAGYQRGYNEQFF
NA,NA,TRBJ2-7,TRBV24-1,TGTGCCACCAGTGATTCTTACGGGACACAGACAAAACTGTACTTC,CATSDSYGTQTKLYF
many,TRBD1,TRBJ1-6,TRBV7-3,TGTGCCAGCAGCTCATCCGGGACAGGGAATTCACCCCTCCACTTT,CASSSSGTGNSPLHF
NA,TRBD1,TRBJ1-4,TRBV7-9,TGTGCCAGCAGCCACCCTAGGGACAGGAAGTTGGATGAAAAACTGTTTTTT,CASSHPRDRKLDEKLFF
few,NA,TRBJ2-5,TRBV20-1,TGCAGTGCTAGAGATGTTACTAGCTCGGGGGAGACCCAGTACTTC,CSARDVTSSGETQYF
many,NA,TRBJ1-4,TRBV10-3,TGTGCCATCAGTGGAGGGCCAGGGTATACTACAACTAATGAAAAACTGTTTTTT,CAISGGPGYTTTNEKLFF
NA,NA,TRBJ2-1,TRBV19,TGTGCCAGTAGTACAGATTTAAGGAATGAGCAGTTCTTC,CASSTDLRNEQFF
NA,NA,TRBJ2-7,TRBV9,TGTGCCAGCAGCCCCCGTCTGAAGAGCGAGCAGTACTTC,CASSPRLKSEQYF
many,NA,TRBJ1-2,TRBV19,TGTGCCAGTACCGTGACGGGGCAGGGTGGGGATGGCTACACCTTC,CASTVTGQGGDGYTF
NA,TRBD1,TRBJ1-2,TRBV2,TGTGCCAGCAGGTGGGACAGGGGATCGGGCTACACCTTC,CASRWDRGSGYTF
many,TRBD2,TRBJ2-7,TRBV4-2,TGTGCCAGCAGCCCCGAAGCGGGAGAGTTCTTTTCGGGTGAGCAGTACTTC,CASSPEAGEFFSGEQYF
NA,TRBD2,TRBJ2-5,TRBV7-9,TGTGCCAGCAGCTTACTAGCGGGAGAGCGTCAGACCCAGTACTTC,CASSLLAGERQTQYF
many,NA,TRBJ1-1,TRBV6-6,TGTGCCAGCAGTCCCTCGCTCGGGGAAGGTGAAGCTTTCTTT,CASSPSLGEGEAFF
few,TRBD1,TRBJ1-5,TRBV7-9,TGTGCCACCGGGGACAGCCCGGGGAATCAGCCCCAGCATTTT,CATGDSPGNQPQHF
many,TRBD2,TRBJ2-2,TRBV20-1,TGCAGTGCTAAGCCCCCTAGCGGGATGAGCACCGGGGAGCTGTTTTTT,CSAKPPSGMSTGELFF
many,NA,TRBJ2-1,TRBV12-3/TRBV12-4,TGTGCCAGCAGTCCCTCGACAGTTTACAATGAGCAGTTCTTC,CASSPSTVYNEQFF
many,NA,TRBJ1-5,TRBV10-3,TGTGCCATCAGTGAAGAGGCGGGGGGTCAGCCCCAGCATTTT,CAISEEAGGQPQHF
many,NA,TRBJ2-3,TRBV4-2,TGTGCCAGCAGCCCCGGGGGCGGGAGCACGCAGTATTTT,CASSPGGGSTQYF
few,NA,TRBJ1-1,TRBV13,TGTGCCAGCAGCCCGGGGGGCTGGGCGATGAACACTGAAGCTTTCTTT,CASSPGGWAMNTEAFF
many,NA,TRBJ1-5,TRBV7-9,TGTGCCAGCAGCTTGGGGCATGACAATCAGCCCCAGCATTTT,CASSLGHDNQPQHF
few,NA,TRBJ1-4,TRBV30,TGTGCCTGGAGTGCCACCTCTAATGAAAAACTGTTTTTT,CAWSATSNEKLFF
few,NA,TRBJ1-3,TRBV19,TGTGCCAGCGTAAGGACCGGGACACCGAGCTCTGGAAACACCATATATTTT,CASVRTGTPSSGNTIYF
NA,NA,TRBJ2-4,TRBV2,TGTGCCAGCAGACGACAGGAAGTCAAAAACATTCAGTACTTC,CASRRQEVKNIQYF
NA,NA,TRBJ2-1,TRBV29-1,TGCAGCGTTGAAGGGCGGGGTGAATACAATGAGCAGTTCTTC,CSVEGRGEYNEQFF
many,NA,TRBJ2-5,TRBV28,TGTGCCAGCACCGCATCGTCAGGGGTCCAAGAGACCCAGTACTTC,CASTASSGVQETQYF